The T cell receptor beta chain under discussion was sequenced for a study of T cells in Graves' hyperthyroidism and ophthalmopathy. RNA transcripts were the template for amplifying TCR beta CDR3 regions. Researchers ran a first-round RT-PCR on the TCR CDR3 using the HTBI primer set. TCRdb itself ran the multiplex PCR reads through MiXCR, one entry per CDR3 protein. The sample includes roughly 570,000 distinct CDR3 sequences, approximately 14% of them seen just once. This clonotype was recorded a few times. Sequencing was carried out using blood. The TCR comes from a woman aged 25 to 39 with Graves' hyperthyroidism.

CDR3 in amino acids: CASKPRLSYEQYF. For the CDR3, the DNA is TGTGCCAGCAAGCCTCGATTGAGCTACGAGCAGTACTTC. The J gene is TRBJ2-7, the V gene TRBV12-3 or TRBV12-4; D unresolved. The germline V and J ends were trimmed by 7 bases and 3 bases, with 13 bases remaining between them. CDR3 length: 13 amino acids.